This T cell receptor (beta chain) originates from a study of CXCR3-negative and CXCR3-positive naive CD8 T cells (dated by TCRdb to about 2019). Study-level background: In total, roughly 130 million TRB reads were obtained, corresponding to roughly 1.5 +/- 0.3 million reads per library. The diversity and physicochemical repertoire analyses included around 10 donors pooled from two independent experiments. TRBV-TRBJ cluster analysis included naive subsets from several donors and memory cells from 3 donors.

From the germline V gene, CDR1 is SGDLS and CDR2 is YYNGEE. There are 12 amino acids in the CDR3, from cysteine to phenylalanine inclusive. This entry has no DNA. As concerns this clonotype: The specificity of this receptor is unknown.

For every CD8+ T cell subset, about 300,000 cells were flow-sorted straight into RLT lysis buffer, and each subset was sorted in triplicate. Naive CD8+ T cells were defined stringently as CD45RO-CCR7+CD27+CD95- to exclude memory contaminants. Using standard density gradient centrifugation, peripheral blood mononuclear cells were isolated from buffy coats. A FACSAria III was used to flow-sort naive CXCR3-negative and CXCR3-positive CD8+ T cells. Total RNA was extracted from sorted cells with an RNeasy Mini Kit. Sequencing was performed on a NextSeq 550. The Human TCR Profiling Kit (MiLaboratory) was used to make UMI-labeled 5' RACE TRB cDNA libraries. cDNA synthesis used the entire amount of extracted RNA, and PCR amplification then used the entire amount of cDNA produced. The libraries were made side by side, with each library going through the same number of PCR cycles. Turning to the authors' computational methods: About 53,000 +/- 9,400 unique UMI-labeled TRB cDNA molecules per library were extracted with MIGEC and MiXCR, with at least two reads per UMI required. An average of approximately 40,000 +/- 10,000 functional in-frame TRB CDR3 nucleotide clonotypes without stop codons was found per library. After each sample was downsampled to 5000 UMI-labeled TRB molecules, VDJtools was used to calculate diversity metrics such as normalized Shannon-Wiener and Chao1. VDJtools was used to calculate clonotype-size-weighted physicochemical properties of the central five CDR3 residues, namely interaction energy, strength, volume and Kidera factor 4. After reprocessing by TCRdb, each CDR3 protein sequence is one entry, and no DNA is given. Clone size and V and J calls follow TCRdb, not the original study. The sample table holds around 90,000 distinct CDR3 sequences. Of the sample, about 1.1% is held by the ten largest clones.

Results and caveats for the whole study, not just this receptor: TRBV-TRBJ usage was similar between naive CXCR3-negative and CXCR3-positive cells from the same donor, while memory cells showed distinct patterns. Because CXCR3 expression was partially decreased after cryopreservation, freshly isolated PBMCs were used for most assays. Because surface CD5, which is linked to self-reactivity in mice, was comparable between the naive subsets, TCR interaction strength was also inferred from the physicochemical properties of TRB CDR3s. Compared with CXCR3-negative naive cells, CXCR3-positive naive cells had TRB CDR3s with higher hydrophobicity (lower Kidera factor 4), lower energy, and higher strength and volume indices. Comparably high repertoire diversity was found in both naive subsets, whereas much lower repertoire diversity was found in memory CD8+ T cells.

This clonotype originated in a human donor in good health. Some clones in this sample may be carry-over from other donors' samples. The chain links TRBV9 with TRBJ2-7; the D gene TCRdb calls, TRBD2, cannot be checked with no DNA. The sample taken for sequencing was naive CXCR3- CD8+ T cells from blood. Explained via the paper, the cell subset or site label denotes: CD45RO-CCR7+CD27+CD95- naive CD8+ T cells lacking CXCR3 (TNR3-). The CDR3: CASSDEGYEQYF. The reference TRBV9 and TRBJ2-7 proteins fill in what lies around the CDR3, so the full variable domain reads DSGVTQTPKHLITATGQRVTLRCSPRSGDLSVYWYQQSLDQGLQFLIQYYNGEERAKGNILERFSAQQFPDLHSELNLSSLELGDSALYFCASSDEGYEQYFGPGTRLTVT.